Listed below are T cell receptor beta chains from one sample, sequenced in a study of T cells in Graves' hyperthyroidism and ophthalmopathy. TCRdb analysed the multiplex PCR reads with MiXCR anew, one entry per CDR3 protein. The data contain over 500,000 distinct CDR3 sequences, 15% to 20% of them seen just once; the ten biggest clones take up around 28%. Material: blood. Source of these receptors: a woman between 25 and 40 years old with Graves' ophthalmopathy. The CDR3 runs from the conserved cysteine through the conserved F or W. The D gene is left open where the match is weak. Size values are once, few and many counts, or a class for expanded clones, and some rows have none.

j_call	v_call	clone_size	d_call	cdr3_aa	cdr3_nt
TRBJ2-7	TRBV28	many	TRBD1	CASSRGQPLDRYEQYF	TGTGCCAGCAGTCGGGGACAGCCCCTGGACCGCTACGAGCAGTACTTC
TRBJ2-7	TRBV20-1	many	-	CSASTGLPYEQYF	TGCAGTGCTAGCACAGGTCTCCCCTACGAGCAGTACTTC
TRBJ2-7	TRBV30	many	TRBD1	CASTGAIYEQYF	TGTGCCTCGACAGGGGCCATCTACGAGCAGTACTTC
TRBJ2-7	TRBV6-2/TRBV6-3	-	TRBD1	CASSYRTGASNHYEQYF	TGTGCCAGCAGTTACAGGACAGGGGCCTCCAACCACTACGAGCAGTACTTC
TRBJ2-7	TRBV5-4	-	TRBD2	CASSLGFSGSRYEQYF	TGTGCCAGCAGCTTGGGATTTAGCGGGAGTAGGTACGAGCAGTACTTC
TRBJ2-6	TRBV19	few	-	CASSAMMGISDGANVLTF	TGTGCCAGTAGTGCCATGATGGGGATTTCGGACGGGGCCAACGTCCTGACTTTC
TRBJ1-2	TRBV7-9	-	-	CASSLVFYPRGYTF	TGTGCCAGCAGCTTAGTCTTTTATCCTCGTGGCTACACCTTC
TRBJ2-1	TRBV11-2	few	-	CASSPVGSSTYNEQFF	TGTGCCAGCAGCCCGGTGGGGAGTAGTACCTACAATGAGCAGTTCTTC
TRBJ2-7	TRBV9	-	-	CASSRRGGLEGEQYF	TGTGCCAGCAGCCGTAGGGGAGGACTCGAGGGGGAGCAGTACTTC
TRBJ2-1	TRBV20-1	many	-	CSARASSVEQFF	TGCAGTGCTAGAGCCTCGTCAGTTGAGCAGTTCTTC
TRBJ2-2	TRBV12-5	-	-	CASGLSSGELFF	TGTGCTAGTGGTTTATCCTCCGGGGAGCTGTTTTTT
TRBJ2-1	TRBV7-2	many	TRBD2	CASSPAGGPYNEQFF	TGTGCCAGCAGCCCTGCGGGAGGTCCTTACAATGAGCAGTTCTTC
TRBJ1-2	TRBV12-3/TRBV12-4	many	-	CASTLTRAYGYTF	TGTGCCAGCACCCTGACCAGGGCCTATGGCTACACCTTC
TRBJ2-3	TRBV29-1	few	-	CSSEAGITDTQYF	TGCAGCAGCGAGGCAGGGATCACAGATACGCAGTATTTT
TRBJ2-5	TRBV6-2/TRBV6-3	few	-	CASGQSLETQYF	TGTGCCAGCGGCCAATCTTTGGAGACCCAGTACTTC
TRBJ1-1	TRBV3-1	many	-	CASSFEGGPEAFF	TGTGCCAGCAGCTTTGAGGGGGGTCCTGAAGCTTTCTTT
TRBJ2-7	TRBV7-9	few	TRBD1	CASSSYRGRYEQYF	TGTGCCAGCAGCTCTTACAGGGGGCGTTACGAGCAGTACTTC
TRBJ2-3	TRBV7-8	many	TRBD2	CASSFGRGESTDTQYF	TGTGCCAGCAGCTTTGGGCGGGGGGAAAGCACAGATACGCAGTATTTT
TRBJ2-3	TRBV24-1	few	TRBD1	CATSDLGDRPHHTQYF	TGTGCCACCAGTGATTTGGGGGACAGACCACACCATACGCAGTATTTT
TRBJ1-2	TRBV7-2	few	TRBD1	CASSSDRGSYTF	TGTGCCAGCAGCAGCGACAGGGGGAGCTACACCTTC
TRBJ2-3	TRBV9	many	-	CASSVAPGVTDTQYF	TGTGCCAGCAGCGTAGCCCCAGGAGTCACAGATACGCAGTATTTT
TRBJ2-5	TRBV6-1	many	-	CASSWEGEGETQYF	TGTGCCAGCAGTTGGGAGGGGGAAGGAGAGACCCAGTACTTC
TRBJ2-4	TRBV4-3	-	-	CASSQEGQTRGENIQYF	TGCGCCAGCAGCCAAGAGGGACAGACCCGCGGGGAAAACATTCAGTACTTC
TRBJ2-1	TRBV7-8	many	-	CASSLYLESYNEQFF	TGTGCCAGCAGCTTATATCTAGAGTCCTACAATGAGCAGTTCTTC
TRBJ2-7	TRBV6-2/TRBV6-3	-	TRBD1	CASSYPLRQGQTGEQYF	TGTGCCAGCAGTTACCCTCTCCGACAGGGGCAAACAGGGGAGCAGTACTTC
TRBJ2-7	TRBV28	-	-	CAIRERGNEQYF	TGTGCAATCCGTGAGAGGGGAAACGAGCAGTACTTC
TRBJ2-7	TRBV20-1	many	-	CSASRGVAGTYEQYF	TGCAGTGCTAGTAGGGGGGTGGCAGGGACCTACGAGCAGTACTTC
TRBJ1-2	TRBV6-1	few	-	CASSSQGTYGYTF	TGTGCCAGCAGTTCTCAGGGGACCTATGGCTACACCTTC
TRBJ2-3	TRBV4-2	many	-	CASSPRSEDTQYF	TGTGCCAGCAGCCCCCGATCCGAGGATACGCAGTATTTT
TRBJ2-7	TRBV29-1	few	TRBD1	CSVETGTDYEQYF	TGCAGCGTTGAAACCGGGACAGACTACGAGCAGTACTTC
TRBJ2-1	TRBV10-3	-	-	CAIRRQSNEQFF	TGTGCCATCAGAAGACAGAGCAATGAGCAGTTCTTC
TRBJ1-1	TRBV12-3/TRBV12-4	-	-	CASSPTGFRTEAFF	TGTGCCAGCAGTCCCACAGGGTTTCGCACTGAAGCTTTCTTT
TRBJ1-4	TRBV9	-	TRBD1	CASSVVGTGTEKLFF	TGTGCCAGCAGCGTAGTTGGGACAGGGACTGAAAAACTGTTTTTT
TRBJ2-1	TRBV20-1	many	TRBD2	CSAGGVEIAYNEQFF	TGCAGTGCTGGGGGGGTGGAGATAGCGTACAATGAGCAGTTCTTC
TRBJ2-7	TRBV20-1	many	-	CSAKDINSYEQYF	TGCAGTGCTAAGGACATAAACTCCTACGAGCAGTACTTC
TRBJ2-7	TRBV4-3	few	-	CASSQEEARGEEQYF	TGCGCCAGCAGCCAAGAGGAGGCCCGGGGAGAGGAGCAGTACTTC
TRBJ2-1	TRBV11-2	-	-	CASRKVGTTDNEQFF	TGTGCCAGCAGGAAGGTCGGGACGACCGACAATGAGCAGTTCTTC
TRBJ2-5	TRBV9	-	-	CASSVDPVWTRKIQETQYF	TGTGCCAGCAGCGTCGACCCCGTATGGACCAGAAAGATCCAAGAGACCCAGTACTTC
TRBJ1-5	TRBV6-9	few	-	CASSYGAGGQPQHF	TGTGCCAGCAGTTACGGGGCAGGAGGGCAGCCCCAGCATTTT
TRBJ1-5	TRBV6-5	few	-	CASSYSGAQPQHF	TGTGCCAGCAGTTACTCTGGAGCTCAGCCCCAGCATTTT
TRBJ2-3	TRBV3-1	few	TRBD2	CASGGLAASTGTQYF	TGTGCCAGCGGAGGACTAGCGGCATCCACAGGTACGCAGTATTTT
TRBJ1-6	TRBV7-3	-	-	CASSHSRGPLHF	TGTGCCAGCAGCCATTCCAGGGGACCCCTCCACTTT
TRBJ2-3	TRBV20-1	-	TRBD2	CSAGIPQLAVRGGFVTDTQYF	TGCAGTGCTGGAATACCCCAACTAGCGGTTCGGGGGGGGTTTGTCACAGATACGCAGTATTTT
TRBJ2-3	TRBV6-2/TRBV6-3	-	-	CASSYSGFADTQYF	TGTGCCAGCAGTTACTCGGGTTTCGCAGATACGCAGTATTTT
TRBJ2-5	TRBV6-5	-	TRBD2	CASSMDGTSGRAKGETQYF	TGTGCCAGCAGCATGGACGGGACTAGCGGGAGGGCCAAAGGGGAGACCCAGTACTTC
TRBJ1-2	TRBV4-3	few	-	CASSQERNSKAGYTF	TGCGCCAGCAGTCAAGAAAGGAATTCGAAAGCTGGCTACACCTTC